Listed below are T cell receptor beta chains from one sample, sequenced in a study of T cell changes during pregnancy in multiple sclerosis. Generated by immunoSEQ multiplex PCR, the TCRdb table keeps only in-frame clones and is missing some. The sample carries about 53,000 clones, nearly 95% recorded once. The specimen was CD4+ T cells from peripheral blood mononuclear cells, collected in the third trimester of pregnancy. The receptors were sampled from a female donor with multiple sclerosis, enrolled in a pregnancy study. Both conserved end residues are part of each CDR3. The order of the fields is V gene, J gene, clone size, D gene, CDR3 DNA, CDR3 protein. The D gene is left open where the match is weak. The listing skips clone size in some rows; elsewhere it reads once, few, many or a size class.

TRBV5-1,TRBJ1-1,-,-,TGCGCCAGCAGCTCCGGGACACCGATGAACACTGAAGCTTTCTTT,CASSSGTPMNTEAFF
TRBV5-4,TRBJ1-5,-,-,TGTGCCAGCAGCCCCGGGGTAGAAGTCCAGCCCCAGCATTTT,CASSPGVEVQPQHF
TRBV19,TRBJ2-2,-,TRBD1,TGTGCCAGTAGTAAGGGGCTGAAGACAGGGAAGGGGATGAACACCGGGGAGCTGTTTTTT,CASSKGLKTGKGMNTGELFF
TRBV2,TRBJ2-2,-,TRBD1,TGTGCCAGCAATCCGACAGGGGGCTCCGGGGAGCTGTTTTTT,CASNPTGGSGELFF
TRBV10-3,TRBJ2-5,-,-,TGTGCCATCAGTGTCGGGGTCTGGGAGACCCAGTACTTC,CAISVGVWETQYF
TRBV5-4,TRBJ2-7,once,-,TGTGCCAGCAGCTTGGATCTAGGGGACGAGCAGTACTTC,CASSLDLGDEQYF
TRBV18,TRBJ1-6,-,TRBD1,TGTGCCAGCTCACAGGGACAGGGTAGCTCCTATAATTCACCCCTCCACTTT,CASSQGQGSSYNSPLHF
TRBV7-3,TRBJ2-1,-,TRBD1,TGTGCCAGCAGCCCCGACAGGGGCGCATACAATGAGCAGTTCTTC,CASSPDRGAYNEQFF
TRBV6-5,TRBJ1-3,-,-,TGTGCCAGCAGTTATCAGGCGAGCTCTGGAAACACCATATATTTT,CASSYQASSGNTIYF
TRBV6-1,TRBJ2-7,-,-,TGTGCCAGCAGTGAAAGTAAGACAGGCGGGTCCTACGAGCAGTACTTC,CASSESKTGGSYEQYF
TRBV9,TRBJ1-3,-,-,TGTGCCAGCAGCGAGTCCCAGGGCACCTCTGGAAACACCATATATTTT,CASSESQGTSGNTIYF
TRBV30,TRBJ1-3,-,-,TGTGCCATTCATTCCACTGGAAACACCATATATTTT,CAIHSTGNTIYF
TRBV10-3,TRBJ2-7,-,TRBD2,TGTGCCATCCGGAAGGCTAGCGGGGGGAAATACGAGCAGTACTTC,CAIRKASGGKYEQYF
TRBV18,TRBJ2-1,once,-,TGTGCCAGCTCACCAGCTCGGGACAATGAGCAGTTCTTC,CASSPARDNEQFF
TRBV19,TRBJ2-1,-,TRBD1,TGTGCCAGTAGCACCGGGACAGCTTACAATGAGCAGTTCTTC,CASSTGTAYNEQFF
TRBV7-9,TRBJ2-5,-,-,TGTGCCAGCAGGGCAGCGCAAGAGACCCAGTACTTC,CASRAAQETQYF
TRBV10-3,TRBJ2-2,-,TRBD1,TGTGCCATCAGGGCTGACAGGGGGAATACCGGGGAGCTGTTTTTT,CAIRADRGNTGELFF
TRBV18,TRBJ2-2,-,-,TGTGCCAGCTCACTCGGACAAACGAACACCGGGGAGCTGTTTTTT,CASSLGQTNTGELFF
TRBV6-1,TRBJ2-1,-,TRBD2,TGTGCCAGCAGTGAAAGGCTAGCGGGGGGCAATTACAATGAGCAGTTCTTC,CASSERLAGGNYNEQFF
TRBV29-1,TRBJ1-5,medium-sized,-,TGCAGCGTCGTTGACAGCCCCGTTAGCAATCAGCCCCAGCATTTT,CSVVDSPVSNQPQHF
TRBV4-1,TRBJ2-1,-,-,TGCGCCAGCAGCCAACACAGGGAGCAGTTCTTC,CASSQHREQFF
TRBV6-4,TRBJ2-3,-,-,TGTGCCAGCAGCCTCCAGGGGGGTGGGGGCACAGATACGCAGTATTTT,CASSLQGGGGTDTQYF
TRBV5-6,TRBJ1-1,-,TRBD1,TGTGCCAGCAGCACAGGGGGGGGGACTGAAGCTTTCTTT,CASSTGGGTEAFF
TRBV19,TRBJ2-7,-,-,TGTGCCAGTAGTAAATTCATAGCGGTATCCTACGAGCAGTACTTC,CASSKFIAVSYEQYF
TRBV11-2,TRBJ1-6,medium-sized,-,TGTGCCAGCAGCGCCATGCTCCGAGCGGCTAATTCACCCCTCCACTTT,CASSAMLRAANSPLHF
TRBV19,TRBJ1-6,-,-,TGTGCCAGTAGTATCACGACAGACTTTAATTCACCCCTCCACTTT,CASSITTDFNSPLHF
TRBV5-1,TRBJ2-6,-,-,TGCGCCAGCAGCTTGGACAGAGACTCTGGGGCCAACGTCCTGACTTTC,CASSLDRDSGANVLTF
TRBV5-6,TRBJ1-1,-,-,TGTGCCAGCAGCTTGGCCGAGGTGGGCACTGAAGCTTTCTTT,CASSLAEVGTEAFF
TRBV10-3,TRBJ2-2,-,-,TGTGCCATCAGTGAGGGAGGGGGCGCCGGGGAGCTGTTTTTT,CAISEGGGAGELFF
TRBV7-2,TRBJ2-2,-,TRBD1,TGTGCCAGCAGCTGGGACAGGGTAGGCACCGGGGAGCTGTTTTTT,CASSWDRVGTGELFF
TRBV27,TRBJ2-7,-,TRBD1,TGTGCCAGCAGTTTAAAGACCGGGACAGGAACCTACGAGCAGTACTTC,CASSLKTGTGTYEQYF
TRBV5-1,TRBJ2-2,once,TRBD2,TGCGCCAGCAGCCAGTCCGGGACTAGCCACGGGGAGCTGTTTTTT,CASSQSGTSHGELFF
TRBV11-2,TRBJ1-2,-,-,TGTGCCAGCAGCTTAGATATTTTAGTTAACTATGGCTACACCTTC,CASSLDILVNYGYTF
TRBV7-6,TRBJ1-4,-,-,TGTGCCAGCAGCTTAGGGGTCAGGGCCGAAAAACTGTTTTTT,CASSLGVRAEKLFF
TRBV28,TRBJ1-4,-,-,TGTGCCAGCAGTTTCAGGGGCACAACTAATGAAAAACTGTTTTTT,CASSFRGTTNEKLFF
TRBV9,TRBJ2-1,-,-,TGTGCCAGCAGCGTAGGAGATAGAGCGGGTGAGCAGTTCTTC,CASSVGDRAGEQFF
TRBV29-1,TRBJ2-3,-,TRBD1,TGCAGCGTTGGACCGGGACAGGGCAGAGATACGCAGTATTTT,CSVGPGQGRDTQYF
TRBV10-3,TRBJ2-7,-,-,TGTGCCATCAGTGAGTCCGTTAGCGGTCCTACAGTGCAGTACTTC,CAISESVSGPTVQYF
TRBV2,TRBJ2-2,-,-,TGTGCCAGCGGGCGGGGGACAGGTTTGTCCACCGGGGAGCTGTTTTTT,CASGRGTGLSTGELFF
TRBV18,TRBJ2-3,once,TRBD1,TGTGCCAGCTCACCAAGGCGGGACAGGGAAAGCACAGATACGCAGTATTTT,CASSPRRDRESTDTQYF
TRBV5-8,TRBJ1-3,-,TRBD1,TGTGCCAGCAGCTTGCCGGGACAGTCTGGAAACACCATATATTTT,CASSLPGQSGNTIYF
TRBV10-3,TRBJ1-2,-,-,TGTGCCATCAGGGGGGAGGATGGGTATGGCTACACCTTC,CAIRGEDGYGYTF
TRBV4-2,TRBJ2-7,-,-,TGTGCCAGCAGCCCGGGTTCATCGGCCTACGAGCAGTACTTC,CASSPGSSAYEQYF
TRBV29-1,TRBJ1-2,-,TRBD1,TGCAGCGTTGAACCTCGACAGGGGAACTATGGCTACACCTTC,CSVEPRQGNYGYTF